These T cell receptor beta chains were read from a single sample in a study of OX40 agonist ivuxolimab in advanced cancers. Method: immunoSEQ multiplex PCR; TCRdb's copy keeps in-frame clones and lacks some. This table holds approximately 25,000 clones, approximately 80% found once. The sample here was CD4+ or CD8+ T cells sorted from blood, taken in a trial of the OX40 agonist ivuxolimab. All receptors derive from an adult with an advanced solid tumor such as melanoma, head and neck, liver or kidney cancer. Each CDR3 is given with its conserved first and last residue. Fields, in order: CDR3 length, D gene, clone size, J gene, V gene, CDR3 protein, CDR3 DNA. The D gene is left open where the match is weak. The size of a clone is reported for some rows only, either as once, few or many, or as a class for expanded clones.

CDR3 length: 15
D gene: NA
clone size: NA
J gene: TRBJ2-6
V gene: TRBV29-1
CDR3 protein: CSVAEVAWGANVLTF
CDR3 DNA: TGCAGCGTTGCCGAAGTTGCCTGGGGGGCCAACGTCCTGACTTTC

CDR3 length: 15
D gene: TRBD1
clone size: NA
J gene: TRBJ1-1
V gene: TRBV30
CDR3 protein: CAWSAYRGLNTEAFF
CDR3 DNA: TGTGCCTGGAGTGCCTACAGGGGGCTGAACACTGAAGCTTTCTTT

CDR3 length: 14
D gene: NA
clone size: NA
J gene: TRBJ1-2
V gene: TRBV7-2
CDR3 protein: CASSSLTTYYGYTF
CDR3 DNA: TGTGCCAGCAGCTCTTTGACAACGTACTATGGCTACACCTTC

CDR3 length: 13
D gene: NA
clone size: few
J gene: TRBJ2-5
V gene: TRBV5-1
CDR3 protein: CASSLDSQETQYF
CDR3 DNA: TGCGCCAGCAGCTTGGACAGCCAAGAGACCCAGTACTTC

CDR3 length: 16
D gene: TRBD2
clone size: NA
J gene: TRBJ2-3
V gene: TRBV7-6
CDR3 protein: CASSGRLAGGGDTQYF
CDR3 DNA: TGTGCCAGCAGCGGACGACTAGCGGGAGGGGGTGATACGCAGTATTTT

CDR3 length: 15
D gene: TRBD2
clone size: NA
J gene: TRBJ2-3
V gene: TRBV6-5
CDR3 protein: CASSPAGGLADTQYF
CDR3 DNA: TGTGCCAGCAGTCCAGCGGGAGGGCTCGCAGATACGCAGTATTTT

CDR3 length: 14
D gene: TRBD2
clone size: NA
J gene: TRBJ2-7
V gene: TRBV7-2
CDR3 protein: CASSQGTSGYEQYF
CDR3 DNA: TGTGCCAGCAGCCAAGGGACTAGTGGTTACGAGCAGTACTTC

CDR3 length: 15
D gene: NA
clone size: NA
J gene: TRBJ2-7
V gene: TRBV6-6
CDR3 protein: CASSYARTAAYEQYF
CDR3 DNA: TGTGCCAGCAGTTACGCCCGGACAGCCGCCTACGAGCAGTACTTC

CDR3 length: 15
D gene: NA
clone size: few
J gene: TRBJ1-6
V gene: TRBV23-1
CDR3 protein: CASSHAFTYNSPLHF
CDR3 DNA: TGCGCCAGCAGTCACGCCTTTACCTATAATTCACCCCTCCACTTT

CDR3 length: 13
D gene: NA
clone size: few
J gene: TRBJ1-1
V gene: TRBV7-9
CDR3 protein: CASSQTVNTEAFF
CDR3 DNA: TGTGCCAGCAGCCAGACAGTGAACACTGAAGCTTTCTTT

CDR3 length: 15
D gene: NA
clone size: NA
J gene: TRBJ2-5
V gene: TRBV7-2
CDR3 protein: CASSRGFAAQGTQYF
CDR3 DNA: TGTGCCAGCAGCAGGGGGTTTGCGGCCCAGGGGACCCAGTACTTC

CDR3 length: 16
D gene: TRBD2
clone size: NA
J gene: TRBJ2-3
V gene: TRBV7-9
CDR3 protein: CASSSLGLAGLDTQYF
CDR3 DNA: TGTGCCAGCAGCTCTTTAGGACTAGCGGGATTAGATACGCAGTATTTT